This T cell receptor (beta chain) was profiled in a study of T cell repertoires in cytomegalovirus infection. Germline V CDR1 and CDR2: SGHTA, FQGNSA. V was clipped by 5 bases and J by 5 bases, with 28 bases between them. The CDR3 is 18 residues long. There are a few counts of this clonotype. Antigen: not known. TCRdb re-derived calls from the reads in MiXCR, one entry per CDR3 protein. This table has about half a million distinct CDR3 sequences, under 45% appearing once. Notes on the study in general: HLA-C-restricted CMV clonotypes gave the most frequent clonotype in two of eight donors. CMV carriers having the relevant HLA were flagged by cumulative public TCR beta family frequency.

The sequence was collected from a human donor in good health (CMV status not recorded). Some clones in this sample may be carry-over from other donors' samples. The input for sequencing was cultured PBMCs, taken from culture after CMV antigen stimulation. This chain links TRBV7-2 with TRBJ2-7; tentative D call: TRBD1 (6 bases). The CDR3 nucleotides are TGTGCCAGCAGCCCTCCCTGGGTAGGGGGTTGGGTACTGGACGAGCAGTACTTC. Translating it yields CASSPPWVGGWVLDEQYF.